This TCR beta chain was observed in a study of T cell changes during pregnancy in multiple sclerosis. Here immunoSEQ multiplex PCR was the method, and the copy in TCRdb shows in-frame clones only, minus some. Of approximately 48,000 clones listed, roughly 92% are singletons. CDR3 length: 14 residues. Per germline, CDR1 MNHNY and CDR2 SVGAGI (reference sequence). The V and J ends lost 4 bases and 1 base, in that order; junction bases with no gene match: 2. With regard to this clone: Other DNA variants within this sample encode the same CDR3.

The sample consisted of CD4+ T cells from peripheral blood mononuclear cells, taken in the second trimester of pregnancy. The receptor was derived from a female donor with multiple sclerosis, enrolled in a pregnancy study. The chain carries TRBV6-6 and TRBJ2-5, with TRBD2 matching 8 bases. CDR3 protein: CASSSGGPQETQYF. As DNA, the CDR3 is TGTGCCAGCAGTTCGGGGGGGCCCCAAGAGACCCAGTACTTC.